Listed below are T cell receptor beta chains from one sample, sequenced in a study of blood T cells in healthy people across ages. TCRdb re-called the 5' RACE reads with MiXCR, one entry per CDR3 protein. This repertoire shows roughly 2 million distinct CDR3 sequences, just under 50% found once; its top ten account for 2% to 2.5%. Sequenced: blood. Receptor source: a woman in her thirties or forties in good health. Both conserved end residues are part of each CDR3. The D gene is left open where the match is weak. Not all rows give a size; the values are once, few, many and, for expanded clones, a class.

many TRBJ1-5 TRBV5-1 - TGCGCCAGCAGCTTGGACAGTTATAGCAATCAGCCCCAGCATTTT CASSLDSYSNQPQHF
many TRBJ1-4 TRBV7-6 - TGTGCCAGCAGCTGGGGGGGCAGGGGACGGATTAATGAAAAACTGTTTTTT CASSWGGRGRINEKLFF
- TRBJ2-1 TRBV3-1 - TGTGCCAGCAGCCAAGATAGGCACCGCGAGCAGTTCTTC CASSQDRHREQFF
few TRBJ2-6 TRBV4-1 - TGCGCCAGCAGCCAAGATAGAAGCGACACTGGGGCCAACGTCCTGACTTTC CASSQDRSDTGANVLTF
- TRBJ2-7 TRBV7-9 - TGTGCCAGCAGCTCTCCGGGACCAGAGGGATACGAGCAGTACTTC CASSSPGPEGYEQYF
- TRBJ1-2 TRBV7-3 - TGTGCCAGCAGAGAGGCTAGCGGGGTCTGGGCTGGCTACACCTTC CASREASGVWAGYTF
- TRBJ1-2 TRBV27 - TGTGCCTGCAGTTTGTTTGGGGAAAACTATGGCTACACCTTC CACSLFGENYGYTF
- TRBJ1-2 TRBV29-1 - TGCAGCGTTGTGCCTGTGAACTATGGCTACACCTTC CSVVPVNYGYTF
- TRBJ2-3 TRBV5-1 TRBD1 TGCGCCAGCAGCACCTATGGGCAGGGGGCCTCCACAGATACGCAGTATTTT CASSTYGQGASTDTQYF
once TRBJ2-1 TRBV5-1 - TGCGCCAGCAGCTTGGGGGTGGGGGTCGACTACAATGAGCAGTTCTTC CASSLGVGVDYNEQFF
few TRBJ2-1 TRBV5-5 - TGTGCCAGCTACTCCCGGGACCGTTACAATGAGCAGTTCTTC CASYSRDRYNEQFF
- TRBJ2-7 TRBV4-2 TRBD2 TGTGCCAGCAGCCAAGAAAGTGCAGCGGGGCAGGTCGAGCAGTACTTC CASSQESAAGQVEQYF
- TRBJ2-7 TRBV6-5 - TGTGCCAGCAGAAACTGGACCGATCTCCTGGGCGAGCAGTACTTC CASRNWTDLLGEQYF
- TRBJ1-2 TRBV7-2 - TGTGCCAGCAGCGAAGACAAAGCCTATGGCTACACCTTC CASSEDKAYGYTF
- TRBJ2-5 TRBV5-1 - TGCGCCAGCAGCTCGGGGGACGTTCAAGAGACCCAGTACTTC CASSSGDVQETQYF
- TRBJ2-5 TRBV7-9 - TGTGCCAGCAGCGCCATTACAGGGAGGGTTAAGGATGATGAGCAGTACTTC CASSAITGRVKDDEQYF
- TRBJ2-3 TRBV9 TRBD2 TGTGCCGGCAGCGTAGAGGCTAGCGGGGGCCCGGGTACGCAGTATTTT CAGSVEASGGPGTQYF
- TRBJ2-1 TRBV6-6 TRBD2 TGTGCCAGCGGGCGGGGGGCGAATGAGCAGTTCTTC CASGRGANEQFF
- TRBJ1-1 TRBV21-1 - TGTGCCAGCAACACCGGGCTTGAGGACGACACTGAAGCTTTCTTT CASNTGLEDDTEAFF
- TRBJ1-6 TRBV27 - TGTGCCAGCAGTTTTTGGAAAACGTCGGGCGGATCACCCCTCCACTTT CASSFWKTSGGSPLHF
- TRBJ1-2 TRBV20-1 - TGCAGTGTAAGGGGTGACGACTATGGCTACACCTTC CSVRGDDYGYTF
- TRBJ2-1 TRBV9 - TGTGCCAGTGCGCCGTCCTCCTACAATGAGCAGTTCTTC CASAPSSYNEQFF
- TRBJ2-5 TRBV7-8 TRBD2 TGTGCCAGCAGCCAAGGGGGACTAGCGGGGCAAGAGACCCAGTACTTC CASSQGGLAGQETQYF
- TRBJ2-7 TRBV7-2 TRBD2 TGTGCCAGCAGCTTAGGATCGGGACTAGCGGGATACGAGCAGTACTTC CASSLGSGLAGYEQYF
- TRBJ1-5 TRBV7-2 - TGTGCCAGCAGCGCCTTATTTAATCAGCCCCAGCATTTT CASSALFNQPQHF
- TRBJ2-6 TRBV29-1 - TGCAGCGGTAGGCAAGGGATCTCTGGGGCCAACGTCCTGACTTTC CSGRQGISGANVLTF
- TRBJ2-5 TRBV7-7 TRBD1 TGTGCTAGCAGCTTAGATGGACAGGGGGGAAAGACCCAGTACTTC CASSLDGQGGKTQYF
- TRBJ1-5 TRBV20-1 - TGCAGTGCTAGACCTCCCCGAGCAGGCCGCAATCAGCCCCAGCATTTT CSARPPRAGRNQPQHF
- TRBJ2-3 TRBV20-1 TRBD1 TGCAGTGCAACCACGGTAACCGGGACAGGGCATTCCGATACGCAGTATTTT CSATTVTGTGHSDTQYF
- TRBJ2-7 TRBV2 - TGTGCCAGCAGTGACCCCAAGGCCACGGCCACTTTCTACGAGCAGTACTTC CASSDPKATATFYEQYF
- TRBJ2-2 TRBV20-1 - TGCAGTGCTAGACAATCGGGGTGGGCAGGCACCGGGGAGCTGTTTTTT CSARQSGWAGTGELFF
- TRBJ2-3 TRBV27 - TGTGCCGGCAGCATCGCCACCTACACAGATACGCAGTATTTT CAGSIATYTDTQYF
- TRBJ2-5 TRBV4-2 - TGTGCCAGCAGCCAAGGCCCAGTGGAAGAGACCCAGTACTTC CASSQGPVEETQYF
- TRBJ2-5 TRBV3-1 - TGTGCCAGCAGCCAAGATTACTTACAAGAGACCCAGTACTTC CASSQDYLQETQYF
- TRBJ1-2 TRBV9 TRBD1 TGTGCCAGCAGCGCCCGACAGGGATTTGCTTATGGCTACACCTTC CASSARQGFAYGYTF
- TRBJ2-5 TRBV7-8 - TGTGCCAGCAGCTTAGCGTTTGGGAATCCCTACAATGAGCAGTACTTC CASSLAFGNPYNEQYF
- TRBJ1-4 TRBV20-1 - TGCAGTGCTCTCATCTCCAGGGAGCAGGAAAAACTGTTTTTT CSALISREQEKLFF
few TRBJ2-7 TRBV6-2/TRBV6-3 TRBD1 TGTGCCAGCACCCTGGGACAGGCTACGCGGTACGAGCAGTACTTC CASTLGQATRYEQYF
- TRBJ2-1 TRBV29-1 - TGCAGCGTTGAAGGTCGGGACACTATGTTTGAGCAGTTCTTC CSVEGRDTMFEQFF
medium-sized TRBJ2-5 TRBV15 - TGTGCCACCAGCCTACACGGAGGGGAGACCCAGTACTTC CATSLHGGETQYF
few TRBJ2-7 TRBV19 - TGTGCCAGTAGTATAGCTGAGATGGTCTACGAGCAGTACTTC CASSIAEMVYEQYF
- TRBJ2-7 TRBV29-1 - TGCAGCGCTGGGGGGACTGAAGACACCCAGTACTTC CSAGGTEDTQYF
few TRBJ2-1 TRBV4-2 - TGTGCCAGCAGCCAAGCTATCCTCAATGAGCAGTTCTTC CASSQAILNEQFF